A selection of T cell receptor beta chains follows, all from one sample in a study of blood T cells in healthy people across ages. TCRdb ran MiXCR on the 5' RACE reads and lists one entry per CDR3 protein. The table lists just under 550,000 distinct CDR3 sequences, about 24% of them singletons, with 8.7% in the top ten. The sample was also linked to a second study, of T cells of mothers and their children.

The sequenced sample consisted of blood. The receptors stem from a boy under 18 in good health. Both conserved end residues are part of each CDR3. D genes are given only for firm matches. Where a row states a size, it is once, few, many or the class of an expanded clone; other rows omit it.

d_call: TRBD1
clone_size: -
v_call: TRBV30
j_call: TRBJ2-7
cdr3_nt: TGTGCCTGGAGTGCGACAGGGATCAACGAGCAGTACTTC
cdr3_aa: CAWSATGINEQYF

d_call: -
clone_size: few
v_call: TRBV4-1
j_call: TRBJ1-5
cdr3_nt: TGCGCCAGCAGCCATGACGGGGGTCAAGGGCAGCCCCAGCATTTT
cdr3_aa: CASSHDGGQGQPQHF

d_call: -
clone_size: -
v_call: TRBV4-3
j_call: TRBJ2-1
cdr3_nt: TGCGCCAGCAGCCAAGATGGAGGCTATGAGCAGTTCTTC
cdr3_aa: CASSQDGGYEQFF

d_call: -
clone_size: few
v_call: TRBV5-6
j_call: TRBJ2-1
cdr3_nt: TGTGCCAGCAGCTTGACTAGGACTCGCGGTGAGCAGTTCTTC
cdr3_aa: CASSLTRTRGEQFF

d_call: -
clone_size: many
v_call: TRBV28
j_call: TRBJ2-5
cdr3_nt: TGTGCCAGCAGTTTGGGGCTCTCCCGGTGGGAGACCCAGTACTTC
cdr3_aa: CASSLGLSRWETQYF

d_call: TRBD1
clone_size: many
v_call: TRBV18
j_call: TRBJ2-1
cdr3_nt: TGTGCCAGCGGAGCCGACAGGGCGAGAAACAATGAGCAGTTCTTC
cdr3_aa: CASGADRARNNEQFF

d_call: -
clone_size: -
v_call: TRBV6-2/TRBV6-3
j_call: TRBJ2-7
cdr3_nt: TGTGCCAGCAGTTACTCGGACAGCTTTATCTACGAGCAGTACTTC
cdr3_aa: CASSYSDSFIYEQYF

d_call: TRBD1
clone_size: few
v_call: TRBV6-5
j_call: TRBJ1-1
cdr3_nt: TGTGCCAGCAGTTTTCCTCGGACAGGGGGGAACACTGAAGCTTTCTTT
cdr3_aa: CASSFPRTGGNTEAFF

d_call: -
clone_size: few
v_call: TRBV20-1
j_call: TRBJ2-4
cdr3_nt: TGCAGTGCTAGTTCCAGGATATCAAGCATTCAGTACTTC
cdr3_aa: CSASSRISSIQYF

d_call: TRBD1
clone_size: -
v_call: TRBV6-2/TRBV6-3
j_call: TRBJ2-7
cdr3_nt: TGTGCCAGCAGTCGGCGGACAGGGGGTGGCGAGCAGTACTTC
cdr3_aa: CASSRRTGGGEQYF

d_call: TRBD1
clone_size: once
v_call: TRBV28
j_call: TRBJ1-1
cdr3_nt: TGTGCCAGCAGTTTCGCAGGGGGCCTGAACACTGAAGCTTTCTTT
cdr3_aa: CASSFAGGLNTEAFF

d_call: -
clone_size: -
v_call: TRBV5-1
j_call: TRBJ2-5
cdr3_nt: TGCGCCAGCAGGACGGGCCCCCAAGAGACCCAGTACTTC
cdr3_aa: CASRTGPQETQYF

d_call: TRBD1
clone_size: -
v_call: TRBV15
j_call: TRBJ2-5
cdr3_nt: TGTGCCACCACGCAGGGGGTGTACCAAGAGACCCAGTACTTC
cdr3_aa: CATTQGVYQETQYF

d_call: TRBD2
clone_size: -
v_call: TRBV3-1
j_call: TRBJ2-1
cdr3_nt: TGTGCCAGCAGCCACGCGGGAGAGGGCCACAATGAGCAGTTCTTC
cdr3_aa: CASSHAGEGHNEQFF

d_call: -
clone_size: few
v_call: TRBV7-8
j_call: TRBJ2-2
cdr3_nt: TGTGCCAGCAGCTTAGGCCTCCTGAACACCGGGGAGCTGTTTTTT
cdr3_aa: CASSLGLLNTGELFF